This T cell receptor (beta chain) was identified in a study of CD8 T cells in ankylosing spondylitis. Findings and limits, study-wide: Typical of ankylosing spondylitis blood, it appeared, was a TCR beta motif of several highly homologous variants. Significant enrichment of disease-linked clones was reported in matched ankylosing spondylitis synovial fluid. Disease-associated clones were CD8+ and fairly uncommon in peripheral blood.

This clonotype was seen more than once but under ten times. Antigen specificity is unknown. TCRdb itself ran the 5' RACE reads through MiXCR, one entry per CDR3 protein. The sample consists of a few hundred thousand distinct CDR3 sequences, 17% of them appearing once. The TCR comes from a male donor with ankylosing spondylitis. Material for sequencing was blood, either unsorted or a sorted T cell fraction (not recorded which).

The CDR3 is CSARLRTGTEAFF. CDR3 DNA sequence: TGCAGTGCTAGACTCCGGACAGGAACTGAAGCTTTCTTT. The gene calls are TRBV20-1 and TRBJ1-1; 7 bases map to TRBD1. The trim removed 2 bases at V and 5 bases at J, leaving 5 bases unmatched. Germline V CDR1 and CDR2: DFQATT, SNEGSKA (reference sequence). The CDR3 extends over 13 amino acids.